The clone carrying this T cell receptor (beta chain) was seen many times. Its antigen is not identified. J was trimmed by 4 bases and V by 5 bases; bases with no gene match: 6. CDR3 length: 13 amino acids. Germline V gene sequence: CDR1 SGHDT, CDR2 YYEEEE. TCRdb used MiXCR to reprocess the 5' RACE reads, holding one entry per CDR3 protein. The top ten clones hold under 3% of a sample with nearly 55,000 distinct CDR3 sequences, roughly 17% of them seen once. Study-wide results and caveats: Tumor Treg TCRs overlapped most with tumor naive CD4+ cells. In terms of TCR gene usage, tumor memory CD4+ T cells clustered together with blood and lymph node memory CD4+ cells, as well as with lymph node naive CD4+ cells.

The specimen sequenced was naive CD4+ T cells sorted from blood. The subset is: naive CD4+ T cells, CD4+CD45RA+CD25-. This TCR came from a female donor with breast cancer. The chain joins TRBV5-6 to TRBJ2-7; TRBD1 aligns across 7 bases. Here the CDR3 DNA reads TGTGCCAGCAGAGACAGGGCAGGGTACGAGCAGTACTTC. Amino acid sequence: CASRDRAGYEQYF.